Presented here are 25 T cell receptor beta chains from one specimen sequenced in a study of cytomegalovirus exposure and HLA in healthy donors. Use of 60 Vbeta and 13 Jbeta primers characterized the PCR. Assay: immunoSEQ multiplex PCR; the TCRdb copy retains only in-frame clones and omits some. Counted here are approximately 300,000 clones, 75% to 90% occurring once; the ten biggest clones make up about 0.29%. The material sequenced was PBMCs. These receptors were collected from a girl aged 2 to 10 in good health and CMV-seronegative.

The chain joins TRBV7-3 to TRBJ2-5; D perhaps matches TRBD2 (5 bases). Deletions cut 5 bases from V and 2 bases from J, with 12 bases between. Germline-derived CDR1 and CDR2 are SGHTA and FQGTGA. This CDR3 is built from 14 residues. DNA of the CDR3: TGTGCCAGCAGCCCCAACGGACTGCAAGAGACCCAGTACTTC. Its translation is CASSPNGLQETQYF.

This rearrangement joins TRBV18 to TRBJ1-3, with 8 positions matching TRBD1. This CDR3 region has 17 residues. The V gene's germline CDR1 is KGHSH and CDR2 LQKENI. V lost 2 bases, J lost 0 bases, and 6 bases stayed unmatched. For the CDR3, the DNA is TGTGCCAGCTCACCAGCTGGACAGGGCTACTCTGGAAACACCATATATTTT. It encodes CASSPAGQGYSGNTIYF. Supplemented by reference TRBV18 and TRBJ1-3, the full variable domain reads NAGVMQNPRHLVRRRGQEARLRCSPMKGHSHVYWYRQLPEEGLKFMVYLQKENIIDESGMPKERFSAEFPKEGPSILRIQQVVRGDSAAYFCASSPAGQGYSGNTIYFGEGSWLTVV.

V and J are TRBV12-5 and TRBJ2-1, with D unclear. V was trimmed by 5 bases and J by 6 bases, leaving 11 bases between them. From germline, CDR1 is LGHNT and CDR2 FRNRAP. The CDR3 extends over 13 amino acids. CDR3 coding DNA: TGTGCTAGTGGTCCCTCATCGGGCAATGAGCAGTTCTTC. Protein: CASGPSSGNEQFF.

The sample holds a few counts of this clone. The chain has TRBV30 and TRBJ2-2; 8 bases are a match to TRBD2. V shed 1 base, J shed 5 bases, and the junction held 27 bases outside the gene matches. CDR3 length: 22 residues. The germline gives CDR1 GTSNPN, CDR2 SVGIG (reference sequence). CDR3: CAWSENQNLNKIAGRLTGELFF. CDR3 DNA sequence: TGTGCCTGGAGTGAAAACCAAAATCTAAATAAAATAGCGGGAAGGTTAACCGGGGAGCTGTTTTTT.

The chain combines TRBV11-2 with TRBJ2-7, with D maybe TRBD2 (5 bases). V gave up 3 bases and J gave up 5 bases, with 11 bases separating them. The length of the CDR3 is 13 residues. The germline V gene has CDR1 SGHAT and CDR2 FQNNGV. The CDR3 region is CASSFGVPDEQYF. The CDR3 region has the DNA TGTGCCAGCAGCTTCGGGGTTCCGGACGAGCAGTACTTC.

The chain uses TRBV18 and TRBJ2-7; TRBD1 agrees at 10 bases. V gave up 5 bases and J gave up 5 bases; unmatched junction bases: 6. The CDR3 covers 14 residues. Per germline, CDR1 KGHSH and CDR2 LQKENI. The CDR3 loop reads CASSGDRGLNEQYF. CDR3 nucleotides: TGTGCCAGCTCAGGGGACAGGGGTCTGAACGAGCAGTACTTC.

This sequence joins TRBV6-5 and TRBJ1-2; no definite D call. CDR1 and CDR2 from the germline V gene are MNHEY and SVGAGI. This CDR3 comprises 15 residues. V dropped 6 bases and J dropped 3 bases, with 17 bases sitting between them. This chain's CDR3 is CASSPQRGLDYGYTF. The CDR3 nucleotides are TGTGCCAGCAGCCCCCAAAGAGGGCTTGACTATGGCTACACCTTC.

The genes are TRBV6-1 and TRBJ1-5; no definite D call. The V and J ends lost 4 bases and 5 bases respectively, with 9 bases between them. The CDR3 totals 13 residues. In germline, CDR1 is MNHNS, CDR2 SASEGT. CDR3 sequence (DNA): TGTGCCAGCAGTGTGGGCCTTGATCAGCCCCAGCATTTT. Its protein is CASSVGLDQPQHF.

This clone was recorded only once. Other DNA sequences of this sample code for an identical CDR3. V usage is TRBV27 and J usage is TRBJ2-7; 8 nucleotides align to TRBD1. Germline V gene lookup returns CDR1 MNHEY and CDR2 SMNVEV (reference sequence). The CDR3 totals 13 residues. V lost 2 bases, J lost 4 bases, and 1 base stayed unmatched. The CDR3 DNA sequence: TGTGCCAGCAGTTTACAGGGGGCTTACGAGCAGTACTTC. This translates into CASSLQGAYEQYF.

The chain is built from TRBV6-6 and TRBJ1-2, with TRBD1 identical over 8 bases. CDR1 is MNHNY and CDR2 is SVGAGI in the germline V gene (reference sequence). The length of the CDR3 is 15 residues. V was pared by 5 bases and J by 8 bases, with 13 bases of the junction left unmatched. The CDR3, as DNA: TGTGCCAGCAGTGGGTCCGCACAGGGGGGGAGAGGCTACACCTTC. Translating gives CASSGSAQGGRGYTF.

The chain carries TRBV5-1 and TRBJ2-2, with 8 bases that match TRBD1. The V and J ends lost 3 bases and 6 bases, in that order; junction bases with no gene match: 10. The CDR3 totals 16 residues. Germline CDR1 reads SGHRS; CDR2 reads YFSETQ. CDR3 nucleotide sequence: TGCGCCAGCAGCTGGTCCCGACAGGGGATGGCCGGGGAGCTGTTTTTT. It codes for CASSWSRQGMAGELFF.

This clone is a singleton in its sample. This sample also contains other DNA sequences that code for the same CDR3. The chain has TRBV27 and TRBJ2-2; a weak D match, TRBD1 (6 bases). Trimming stripped 3 bases from V and 2 bases from J, with 7 bases between. Looked up from germline, CDR1 is MNHEY and CDR2 is SMNVEV (reference sequence). This CDR3 spans 14 amino acids. The CDR3 sequence is CASSLGTNTGELFF. The CDR3 DNA sequence: TGTGCCAGCAGTTTGGGGACAAACACCGGGGAGCTGTTTTTT.

J is TRBJ1-1 and V is TRBV28; 8 bases fit TRBD1. Germline V CDR1 and CDR2: MDHEN, SYDVKM. The junction had 2 bases not matched to a gene; V was cut back by 0 bases and J by 8 bases. The CDR3 runs to 13 residues. This CDR3 is CASSLWTGAEAFF. The DNA for the CDR3 is TGTGCCAGCAGTTTATGGACAGGGGCCGAAGCTTTCTTT. The entire variable domain, with the rest obtained from reference TRBV28 and TRBJ1-1, is as follows: DVKVTQSSRYLVKRTGEKVFLECVQDMDHENMFWYRQDPGLGLRLIYFSYDVKMKEKGDIPEGYSVSREKKERFSLILESASTNQTSMYLCASSLWTGAEAFFGQGTRLTVV.

The rearrangement links TRBV5-4 to TRBJ1-2, with D unclear. Germline CDR1 reads SGHNT; CDR2 reads YYREEE (reference sequence). Trimming took 2 bases from V and 9 from J, leaving 20 bases between them. The CDR3 is 15 amino acids. The CDR3 coding sequence is TGTGCCAGCAGCTTATCGGGGAACCCGAGTCCAAGCTACACCTTC. It specifies CASSLSGNPSPSYTF.

The rearrangement links TRBV5-5 to TRBJ1-3; TRBD1 agrees at 8 bases. The CDR3 spans 18 residues. Germline loops: CDR1 SGHKS, CDR2 YYEKEE (reference sequence). With 2 bases clipped from V and 3 bases from J, the junction kept 13 bases outside the gene matches. CDR3 nucleotide sequence: TGTGCCAGCAGCTTTAGGGGACAGGACAGTGTGAGTGGAAACACCATATATTTT. Protein product: CASSFRGQDSVSGNTIYF.

This clone has a handful of counts. The rearrangement links TRBV5-1 to TRBJ2-1; 9 bases line up with TRBD1. V shed 5 bases, J shed 2 bases, and the junction held 2 bases outside the gene matches. CDR3 size: 14 residues. Per germline, CDR1 SGHRS and CDR2 YFSETQ. The DNA for the CDR3 is TGCGCCAGCAGGACAGGGGGGACCTACAATGAGCAGTTCTTC. Its translation: CASRTGGTYNEQFF.

The rearrangement links TRBV7-2 to TRBJ1-5; D might be TRBD1 (6 bases). CDR3 length: 15 amino acids. The germline CDR1 and CDR2 sequences are SGHTA and FQGNSA. V lost 0 bases and J lost 7, with 13 bases in between. The CDR3, as DNA: TGTGCCAGCAGCTTAGCCAGCGGGGGCGGGCAGCCCCAGCATTTT. Translating it yields CASSLASGGGQPQHF.

The chain combines TRBV27 with TRBJ1-1; 7 nucleotides match TRBD1. The CDR3 contains 12 residues. After removal of 6 bases from V and 3 bases from J, the junction contained 1 base not matched to a gene. Looked up from germline, CDR1 is MNHEY and CDR2 is SMNVEV (reference sequence). The CDR3 spells CASRDRDTEAFF. As DNA, the CDR3 is TGTGCCAGCAGAGACAGGGACACTGAAGCTTTCTTT.

The genes are TRBV18 and TRBJ1-6; 7 positions match TRBD1. The length of the CDR3 is 16 residues. Germline CDR1 and CDR2: KGHSH and LQKENI. The ends lost 1 base at V and 6 bases at J; junction bases unmatched: 6. The CDR3: CASSPLPTGANSPLHF. Written as DNA, the CDR3 is TGTGCCAGCTCACCACTCCCCACAGGGGCTAATTCACCCCTCCACTTT. Based on the CDR3 plus reference TRBV18 and TRBJ1-6, the full variable domain is NAGVMQNPRHLVRRRGQEARLRCSPMKGHSHVYWYRQLPEEGLKFMVYLQKENIIDESGMPKERFSAEFPKEGPSILRIQQVVRGDSAAYFCASSPLPTGANSPLHFGNGTRLTVT.

The chain couples TRBV10-3 to TRBJ1-2; 8 bases are a match to TRBD1. The germline V gene has CDR1 ENHRY and CDR2 SYGVKD. The CDR3 loop spans 15 amino acids. Trimming took 7 bases from V and 3 from J; bases not matched to a gene: 10. The DNA for the CDR3 is TGTGCCATCACCCCCGGACAGGGAATTGACTATGGCTACACCTTC. The encoded protein is CAITPGQGIDYGYTF.

The chain joins TRBV2 to TRBJ2-1, with unresolved D. Trimming removed 4 bases from V and 4 bases from J, with 5 bases in between. Germline lookup yields CDR1 SNHLY and CDR2 FYNNEI. The CDR3 sequence is 12 residues long. The CDR3 loop reads CASSVEYNEQFF. The DNA for the CDR3 is TGTGCCAGCAGTGTGGAGTACAATGAGCAGTTCTTC.

The gene calls are TRBV18 and TRBJ2-1; 7 nucleotides agree with TRBD1. The V gene end was trimmed by 3 bases and the J gene end by 10 bases; junction bases not matched to a gene: 9. Germline V gene sequence: CDR1 KGHSH, CDR2 LQKENI. The CDR3 consists of 14 residues. The CDR3 spells CASSPAGTAWEQFF. The CDR3 DNA follows: TGTGCCAGCTCACCTGCCGGGACAGCCTGGGAGCAGTTCTTC.

This clone has more than one count but fewer than ten. V gene TRBV5-1 combines with J gene TRBJ1-1; TRBD1 might be the D (6 bases). This CDR3 comprises 14 residues. V lost 4 bases and J lost 5, with 15 bases in between. Germline assignment: CDR1 SGHRS and CDR2 YFSETQ. CDR3 region: CASSTQGSGTEAFF. CDR3 bases: TGCGCCAGCAGCACCCAGGGGTCAGGAACTGAAGCTTTCTTT.

This clone occurred a few times. The rearrangement uses TRBV18 and TRBJ1-1, with D unclear. The CDR3 is made up of 15 amino acids. In germline, CDR1 is KGHSH, CDR2 LQKENI. V gave up 1 base and J gave up 0 bases, with 9 bases separating them. The CDR3, as DNA: TGTGCCAGCTCACCACTCGGGTACGTGAACACTGAAGCTTTCTTT. It codes for CASSPLGYVNTEAFF.

This clone was picked up a small number of times. The chain uses TRBV19 and TRBJ2-1, with 13 bases identical to TRBD2. The germline V gene encodes CDR1 LNHDA and CDR2 SQIVND (reference sequence). The length of the CDR3 is 15 residues. Trimming removed 4 bases from V and 7 bases from J; junction bases left unmatched: 4. The CDR3 loop is CASSTWTSGGNEQFF. The CDR3 coding sequence is TGTGCCAGTAGTACTTGGACTAGCGGGGGTAATGAGCAGTTCTTC. The whole variable domain, filled in from reference TRBV19 and TRBJ2-1, reads DGGITQSPKYLFRKEGQNVTLSCEQNLNHDAMYWYRQDPGQGLRLIYYSQIVNDFQKGDIAEGYSVSREKKESFPLTVTSAQKNPTAFYLCASSTWTSGGNEQFFGPGTRLTVL.